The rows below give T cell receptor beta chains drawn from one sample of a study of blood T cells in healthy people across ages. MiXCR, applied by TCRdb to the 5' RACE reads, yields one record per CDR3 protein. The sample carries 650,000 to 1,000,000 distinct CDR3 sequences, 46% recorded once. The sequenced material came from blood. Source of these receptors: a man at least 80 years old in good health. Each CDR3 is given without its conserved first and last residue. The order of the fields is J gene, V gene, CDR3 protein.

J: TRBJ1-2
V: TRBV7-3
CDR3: ASSLRSNTRGGYT

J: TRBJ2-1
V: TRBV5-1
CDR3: ASSLEVAGLSYNEQF

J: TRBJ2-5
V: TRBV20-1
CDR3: SASGPTNQETQY

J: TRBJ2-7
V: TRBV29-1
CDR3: SVEEAGARTEQY

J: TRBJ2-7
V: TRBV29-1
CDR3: SVRGLAATYEQY

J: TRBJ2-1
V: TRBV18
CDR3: ASSPGDTSESNEQF

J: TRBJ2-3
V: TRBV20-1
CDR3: SAPVAIAGGTDTQY

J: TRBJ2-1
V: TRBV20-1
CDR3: SARKIGSINNEQF

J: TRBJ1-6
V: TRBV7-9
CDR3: ASSGHGGDNSPLH

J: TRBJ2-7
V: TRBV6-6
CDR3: ASSYGGDRAYEQY

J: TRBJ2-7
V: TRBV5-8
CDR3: ASSFSGYPYEQY

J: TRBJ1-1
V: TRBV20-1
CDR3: SASYRGRRSNTEAF

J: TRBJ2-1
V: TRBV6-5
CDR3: ASSYSSGTGPLNEQF

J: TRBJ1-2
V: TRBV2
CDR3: ASKDISGALVYGYT

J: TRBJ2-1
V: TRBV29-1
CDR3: SVGLATNEQF

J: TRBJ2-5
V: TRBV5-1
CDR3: ASSPYPGQGAQETQY

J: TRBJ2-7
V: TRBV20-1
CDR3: SASDNTPPYEQY

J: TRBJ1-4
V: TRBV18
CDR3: ASSPQANEKLF

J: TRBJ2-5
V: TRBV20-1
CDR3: SASPRDSIQETQY

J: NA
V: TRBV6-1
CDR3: ASTGTRSQETQY

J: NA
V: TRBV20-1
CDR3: SASGRGETQY

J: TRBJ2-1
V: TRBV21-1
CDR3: ASSTYVGNEQF

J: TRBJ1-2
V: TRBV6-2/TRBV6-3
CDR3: ASSRAGSISYGYT

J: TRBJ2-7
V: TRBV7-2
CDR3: ASSTSSGGPYEQY

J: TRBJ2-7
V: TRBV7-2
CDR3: ASSQRPGGRFYEQY

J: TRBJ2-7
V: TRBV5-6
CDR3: ASSLKLAGGNENQY

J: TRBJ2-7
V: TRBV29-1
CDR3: SVERNYEQY

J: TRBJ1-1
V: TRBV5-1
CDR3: ASGLGTEAF

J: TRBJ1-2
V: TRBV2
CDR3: ASSETRGGAEGYT

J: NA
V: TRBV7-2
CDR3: ASSLGAGGLGETQY

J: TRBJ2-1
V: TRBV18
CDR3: ASSLLSGQGGNEQF

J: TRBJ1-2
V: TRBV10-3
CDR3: AIRAGTGGDYGYT

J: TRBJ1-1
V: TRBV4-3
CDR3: ASSLRIGENTEAF

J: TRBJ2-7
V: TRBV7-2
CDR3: ASSQGAHGDYEQY

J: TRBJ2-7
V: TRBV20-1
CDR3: SAYSPQTSGTTYEQY

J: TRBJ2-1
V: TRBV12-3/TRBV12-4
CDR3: ASSPRGPGGDNEQF

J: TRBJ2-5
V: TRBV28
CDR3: ASRPGDRELETQY

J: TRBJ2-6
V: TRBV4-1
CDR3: ASSQDPTGGYSGANVLT

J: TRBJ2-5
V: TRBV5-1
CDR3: ASSLGQGMVRETQY